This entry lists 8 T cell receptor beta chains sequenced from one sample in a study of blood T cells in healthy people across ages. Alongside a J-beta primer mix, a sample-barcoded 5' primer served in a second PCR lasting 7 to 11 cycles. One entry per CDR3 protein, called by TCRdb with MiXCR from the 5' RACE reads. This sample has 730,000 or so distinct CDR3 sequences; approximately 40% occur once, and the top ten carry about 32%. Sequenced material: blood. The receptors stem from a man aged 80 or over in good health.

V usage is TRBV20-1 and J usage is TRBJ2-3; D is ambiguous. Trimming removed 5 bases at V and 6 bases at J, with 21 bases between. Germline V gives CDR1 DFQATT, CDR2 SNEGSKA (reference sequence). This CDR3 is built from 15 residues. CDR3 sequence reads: CSASTSLGFEDTQYF. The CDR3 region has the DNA TGCAGTGCTTCTACCTCTTTGGGGTTTGAGGATACGCAGTATTTT.

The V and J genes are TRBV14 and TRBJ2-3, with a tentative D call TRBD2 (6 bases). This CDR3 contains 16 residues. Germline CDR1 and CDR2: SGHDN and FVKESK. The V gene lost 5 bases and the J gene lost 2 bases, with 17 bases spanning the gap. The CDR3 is CASSKRTGGDTDTQYF. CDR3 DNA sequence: TGTGCCAGCAGCAAACGGACTGGCGGGGACACAGATACGCAGTATTTT.

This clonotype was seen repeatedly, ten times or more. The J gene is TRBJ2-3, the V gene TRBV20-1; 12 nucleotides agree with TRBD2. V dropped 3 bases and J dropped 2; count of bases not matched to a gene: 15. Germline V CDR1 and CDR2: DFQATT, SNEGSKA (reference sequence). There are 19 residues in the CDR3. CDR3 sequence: CSARFSTGTSGRNTDTQYF. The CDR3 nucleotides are TGCAGTGCTAGGTTCTCGACCGGGACTAGCGGGCGTAACACAGATACGCAGTATTTT.

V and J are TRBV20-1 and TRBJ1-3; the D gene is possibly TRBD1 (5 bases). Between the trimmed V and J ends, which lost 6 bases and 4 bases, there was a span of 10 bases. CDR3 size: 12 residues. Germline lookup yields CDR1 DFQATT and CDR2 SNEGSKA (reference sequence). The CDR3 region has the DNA TGCAGTGCCAGGGCCTCGGGAAACACCATATATTTT. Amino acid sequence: CSARASGNTIYF.

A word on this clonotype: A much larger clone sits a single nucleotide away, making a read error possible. The DNA for the CDR3 is TGTGCCATCAGCCGCACAGATATGCAGTATTTT. Translated: CAISRTDMQYF. This chain uses TRBV10-3 with TRBJ2-3; no clear D gene. Germline CDR1 is ENHRY and CDR2 is SYGVKD. The CDR3 has 11 residues.

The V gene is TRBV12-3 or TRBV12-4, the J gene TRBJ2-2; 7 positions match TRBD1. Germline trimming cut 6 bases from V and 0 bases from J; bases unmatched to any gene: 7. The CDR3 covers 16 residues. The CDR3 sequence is CASRPDRIANTGELFF. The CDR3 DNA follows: TGTGCCAGCAGACCGGACAGGATCGCGAACACCGGGGAGCTGTTTTTT.

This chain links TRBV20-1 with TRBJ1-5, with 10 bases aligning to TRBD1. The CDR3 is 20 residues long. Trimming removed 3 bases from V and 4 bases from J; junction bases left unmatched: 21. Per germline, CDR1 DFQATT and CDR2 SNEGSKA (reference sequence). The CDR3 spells CSASRQGADWGSGQNQPQHF. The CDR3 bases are TGCAGTGCTAGTAGACAGGGGGCAGATTGGGGCTCCGGTCAAAATCAGCCCCAGCATTTT.

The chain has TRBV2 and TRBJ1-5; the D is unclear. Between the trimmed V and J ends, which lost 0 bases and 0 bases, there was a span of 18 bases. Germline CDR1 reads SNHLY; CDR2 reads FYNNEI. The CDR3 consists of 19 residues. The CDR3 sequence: CASSEALGFLGYSNQPQHF. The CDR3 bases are TGTGCCAGCAGTGAAGCGTTGGGGTTTTTGGGATATAGCAATCAGCCCCAGCATTTT.